Reported below is one T cell receptor beta chain. The antigen is undetermined. The sample belongs to a study of CD4 T cells in relation to SARS-CoV-2 and coronaviruses. CD4+ T cells from unexposed donors were obtained before the COVID-19 pandemic (2011-2018). CD4+ T cells were isolated from the cells after 10 days of culture. Testing used SARS-CoV-2 S/N and four cold-coronavirus spikes on unexposed-donor CD4+ T cells, cells permitting. Half the medium was replaced with IL-2 medium on days 3 and 7. The V gene lost 4 bases and the J gene lost 6 bases, with 16 bases spanning the gap. The CDR3 runs 14 residues. From germline, CDR1 is KGHSH and CDR2 LQKENI. Assay: immunoSEQ multiplex PCR; the TCRdb copy retains only in-frame clones and omits some. The profile shows under 20,000 clones, roughly three quarters of them singletons.

Source material: CD4+ T cells from PBMCs, cultured in vitro. The source is a human donor in good health. The V and J genes are TRBV18 and TRBJ2-7; perhaps TRBD1 as D (7 bases). Written as DNA, the CDR3 is TGTGCCAGCTCACGACAGGAGGGGGCTGGCGAGCAGTACTTC. Translated: CASSRQEGAGEQYF.